The 20 T cell receptor beta chains given below trace back to one sample, sequenced in a study of T cell responses to AZD1222 COVID-19 vaccine. Assay used: immunoSEQ multiplex PCR; TCRdb lists only in-frame clones, some missing. The profile covers 50,000 to 65,000 clones, with roughly 90% appearing a single time and roughly 5% taken by the ten largest. The material sequenced was peripheral blood, taken on day 0 of AZD1222 vaccination. These receptors were collected from an adult in good health.

This chain connects TRBV10-3 to TRBJ1-2; D is uncertain. CDR3 length: 14 amino acids. Trimming pared 2 bases from V and 8 bases from J, leaving 15 bases between. Germline lookup yields CDR1 ENHRY and CDR2 SYGVKD. CDR3 in DNA: TGTGCCATCAGTGAGGTCAGTTCGCTGGGGGGCTACACCTTC. It translates to CAISEVSSLGGYTF.

The chain uses TRBV5-1 and TRBJ1-5; tentatively, D is TRBD1 (5 bases). The germline V and J ends were trimmed by 3 bases and 4 bases, with 8 bases remaining between them. The CDR3 is made up of 13 amino acids. Germline V gene lookup returns CDR1 SGHRS and CDR2 YFSETQ. The CDR3 loop reads CASSWQGNQPQHF. The CDR3 DNA follows: TGCGCCAGCAGCTGGCAGGGTAATCAGCCCCAGCATTTT.

CDR3 sequence reads: CASTRDGYEQYF. The CDR3 DNA reads as TGTGCCAGCACCCGAGACGGCTACGAGCAGTACTTC. The V gene is TRBV3-1 (or the pseudogene TRBV3-2), the J gene TRBJ2-7, with no clear D. Deletions cut 7 bases from V and 3 bases from J, with 10 bases between. Germline lookup yields CDR1 LGHDT and CDR2 YNNKEL (reference sequence). The CDR3 covers 12 residues.

The V and J genes are TRBV4-1 and TRBJ1-4; 7 bases are a match to TRBD1. V trimming: 1 base; J trimming: 7 bases; junction bases outside the gene matches: 9. From germline, CDR1 is MGHRA and CDR2 YSYEKL. The CDR3 spans 16 residues. Here the CDR3 reads CASSQASGTAGEKLFF. CDR3 bases: TGCGCCAGCAGCCAAGCATCCGGGACAGCCGGTGAAAAACTGTTTTTT.

The genes are TRBV18 and TRBJ2-6; D is unresolved. Deletions cut 4 bases from V and 1 base from J, with 8 bases between. Germline loops: CDR1 KGHSH, CDR2 LQKENI. There are 15 residues in the CDR3. The DNA of the CDR3 is TGTGCCAGCTCACTGCCCGCTTCTGGGGCCAACGTCCTGACTTTC. The encoded protein is CASSLPASGANVLTF.

This clone has just one count. This chain joins TRBV6-5 and TRBJ2-3; 7 positions agree with TRBD2. Unmatched junction bases numbered 7, after V lost 4 bases and J lost 0 bases. Germline loops: CDR1 MNHEY, CDR2 SVGAGI. The CDR3 runs 16 residues. This CDR3 reads CASSSLGGGSTDTQYF. The DNA of the CDR3 is TGTGCCAGCAGTTCCTTGGGGGGGGGAAGCACAGATACGCAGTATTTT.

The chain recombines TRBV5-1 with TRBJ1-2; D uncertain. V was cut by 5 bases and J by 3 bases, with 11 bases left in between. The germline CDR1 and CDR2 sequences are SGHRS and YFSETQ. The CDR3 contains 13 residues. The CDR3 spells CASSPGEHYGYTF. The CDR3 DNA reads TGCGCCAGCAGTCCCGGGGAACACTATGGCTACACCTTC.

The rearrangement joins TRBV5-1 to TRBJ1-4; D is unresolved. This CDR3 is built from 15 residues. Germline loops: CDR1 SGHRS, CDR2 YFSETQ. The V end was cut by 2 bases, the J end by 4 bases, with 12 bases between. The CDR3 DNA is TGCGCCAGCAGCTTAGGCGCCTTGGGTAATGAAAAACTGTTTTTT. Translating it yields CASSLGALGNEKLFF.

The V call is TRBV5-1, the J call TRBJ2-1; D might be TRBD1 (6 bases). Germline V gene lookup returns CDR1 SGHRS and CDR2 YFSETQ. Trimming removed 3 bases at V and 0 bases at J, with 10 bases between. CDR3 length: 15 amino acids. CDR3 nucleotide sequence: TGCGCCAGCAGCTCGACAGGTAGCTCCTACAATGAGCAGTTCTTC. It is translated as CASSSTGSSYNEQFF.

Written as DNA, the CDR3 is TGTGCCAGCAAACTAGCGGAGAACACCGGGGAGCTGTTTTTT. Amino acid sequence: CASKLAENTGELFF. This chain uses TRBV2 with TRBJ2-2; 8 positions agree with TRBD2. V was clipped by 7 bases and J by 1 base; unmatched bases: 2. Per the germline V gene, CDR1 is SNHLY and CDR2 is FYNNEI. This CDR3 is built from 14 residues.

The DNA of the CDR3 is TGTGCCAGCAGCCAAGGCCCTACAGGTTTGGCCGAGCAGTACTTC. This encodes CASSQGPTGLAEQYF. V gene TRBV3-1 (or the pseudogene TRBV3-2) combines with J gene TRBJ2-7; D might be TRBD1 (5 bases). Germline CDR1 is LGHDT and CDR2 is YNNKEL (reference sequence). The CDR3 length is 15 residues. Trimming left V 1 base short and J 6 bases short, with 16 bases between.

The gene calls are TRBV3-1 (or the pseudogene TRBV3-2) and TRBJ1-5; no definite D call. CDR3 length: 14 amino acids. CDR1 and CDR2 (germline): LGHDT, YNNKEL (reference sequence). With 1 base removed from V and 3 bases from J, the gap between germline ends came to 7 bases. Written as DNA, the CDR3 is TGTGCCAGCAGCCAAGTTCAAACCAATCAGCCCCAGCATTTT. It is translated as CASSQVQTNQPQHF.

The count of this clone is one. CDR3 DNA sequence: TGTGCCAGCAGCCAAGGATTATCGCCTGAAAAACTGTTTTTT. Translated: CASSQGLSPEKLFF. The chain recombines TRBV3-1 (or the pseudogene TRBV3-2) with TRBJ1-4; no clear D. Trimming removed 1 base at V and 7 bases at J, with 10 bases between. The germline V gene has CDR1 LGHDT and CDR2 YNNKEL (reference sequence). The length of the CDR3 is 14 residues.

This chain links TRBV5-8 with TRBJ1-1; D gene ambiguous. Trimming stripped 5 bases from V and 5 bases from J, with 13 bases between. In germline, CDR1 is SGHTS, CDR2 YDEGEE. This CDR3 has 13 amino acids. The CDR3 DNA reads as TGTGCCAGCAGTCGGGAGATTGAGACTGAAGCTTTCTTT. This sequence encodes CASSREIETEAFF.

This clone showed up just once. This chain joins TRBV4-1 and TRBJ1-1; 7 bases agree with TRBD1. The CDR3 is 18 amino acids. The germline V gene encodes CDR1 MGHRA and CDR2 YSYEKL. Trimming at V came to 0 bases and at J to 5 bases, leaving 15 bases not matched to a gene. CDR3 region: CASSQDPVTGVSWTEAFF. The CDR3 region has the DNA TGCGCCAGCAGCCAAGATCCGGTAACAGGGGTGTCATGGACTGAAGCTTTCTTT.

The rearrangement uses TRBV11-2 and TRBJ1-3, with TRBD1 matching over 9 bases. This CDR3 spans 15 amino acids. The trim removed 6 bases at V and 4 bases at J, leaving 7 bases unmatched. Germline V gene lookup returns CDR1 SGHAT and CDR2 FQNNGV. Written as DNA, the CDR3 is TGTGCCAGCAGATTCGGACAGGGGTTAGGAAACACCATATATTTT. This translates into CASRFGQGLGNTIYF.

The rearrangement uses TRBV30 and TRBJ2-7; 8 bases fit TRBD2. Per germline, CDR1 GTSNPN and CDR2 SVGIG (reference sequence). J gave up 2 bases and V 0 bases, and 9 bases lay outside the gene matches. CDR3 length equals 16 residues. Here the CDR3 reads CAWSVPRTSNTYEQYF. The CDR3, as DNA: TGTGCCTGGAGTGTACCCCGGACTAGCAACACCTACGAGCAGTACTTC.

The chain joins TRBV19 to TRBJ2-2; 9 bases line up with TRBD2. Germline CDR1 and CDR2: LNHDA and SQIVND (reference sequence). The junction had 12 bases not matched to a gene; V was cut back by 6 bases and J by 7 bases. CDR3 size: 16 residues. The CDR3 loop reads CASRKESAGGGGELFF. The DNA of the CDR3 is TGTGCCAGTAGGAAAGAGTCAGCGGGGGGAGGCGGGGAGCTGTTTTTT. Based on the CDR3 plus reference TRBV19 and TRBJ2-2, the full variable domain is DGGITQSPKYLFRKEGQNVTLSCEQNLNHDAMYWYRQDPGQGLRLIYYSQIVNDFQKGDIAEGYSVSREKKESFPLTVTSAQKNPTAFYLCASRKESAGGGGELFFGEGSRLTVL.

This chain uses TRBV5-8 with TRBJ1-5; TRBD1 might be the D (6 bases). This CDR3 has 16 residues. Trimming took off 0 bases at V and 0 bases at J, with 10 bases between the two ends. Germline V gives CDR1 SGHTS, CDR2 YDEGEE. DNA of the CDR3: TGTGCCAGCAGCTTGGTGACAGGCGTTAGCAATCAGCCCCAGCATTTT. This encodes CASSLVTGVSNQPQHF. Combining the CDR3 with reference TRBV5-8 and TRBJ1-5 gives the whole variable domain EAGVTQSPTHLIKTRGQQATLRCSPISGHTSVYWYQQALGLGLQFLLWYDEGEERNRGNFPPRFSGRQFPNYSSELNVNALELEDSALYLCASSLVTGVSNQPQHFGDGTRLSIL.

The chain recombines TRBV19 with TRBJ1-5; a weak D match, TRBD1 (6 bases). Trimming cost V 5 bases and J 0 bases, with 14 bases left between them. Germline V lookup: CDR1 LNHDA, CDR2 SQIVND (reference sequence). The CDR3 extends over 16 amino acids. The CDR3 nucleotides are TGTGCCAGTAGTGCTACAGGGACCCTTAGCAATCAGCCCCAGCATTTT. Protein sequence: CASSATGTLSNQPQHF.